Each of the 18 T cell receptor beta chains below was sequenced from the same sample in a study of shared clonotypes between healthy human individuals. Sequencing used immunoSEQ multiplex PCR; TCRdb keeps in-frame clones, though not all of them. The table has hundreds of thousands of clones, more than 75% seen once. Source material: PBMCs. The receptors stem from a woman aged 40 to 49 in good health. Some clones in this sample may be carry-over from other donors' samples.

The chain employs TRBV18 and TRBJ2-3; 8 bases align to TRBD2. The CDR3 is 14 amino acids. CDR1 KGHSH and CDR2 LQKENI come from the germline V gene. The ends lost 7 bases at V and 3 bases at J; junction bases unmatched: 6. Here the CDR3 DNA reads TGTGCCAGCTATCCGGGAGGGCCGACAGATACGCAGTATTTT. Amino acids: CASYPGGPTDTQYF. The variable domain in full, completed from reference TRBV18 and TRBJ2-3, reads NAGVMQNPRHLVRRRGQEARLRCSPMKGHSHVYWYRQLPEEGLKFMVYLQKENIIDESGMPKERFSAEFPKEGPSILRIQQVVRGDSAAYFCASYPGGPTDTQYFGPGTRLTVL.

This clone was seen repeatedly, ten times or more. V gene TRBV7-8 combines with J gene TRBJ1-1; D is undetermined. The germline V gene encodes CDR1 SGHVS and CDR2 FQNEAQ. V dropped 3 bases and J dropped 1 base, with 15 bases sitting between them. The CDR3 runs to 16 residues. The CDR3 nucleotides read TGTGCCAGCAGCTTGGACCGGGTTGGGTGGAACACTGAAGCTTTCTTT. Its protein product is CASSLDRVGWNTEAFF.

The V gene is TRBV30, the J gene TRBJ1-4; D gene ambiguous. Deletions cut 1 base from V and 4 bases from J, with 10 bases between. This CDR3 is built from 14 residues. Germline CDR1 GTSNPN, CDR2 SVGIG (reference sequence). CDR3 bases: TGTGCCTGGAGTGGGACCCGGATTAATGAAAAACTGTTTTTT. It specifies CAWSGTRINEKLFF.

This clone was seen a handful of times. CDR3 nucleotide sequence: TGTGCCAGCAGTGCCCGGACAGCGGGTGACGAGCAGTACTTC. Translation gives CASSARTAGDEQYF. The chain carries TRBV2 and TRBJ2-7; either TRBD1 or TRBD2 may fit D (6 bases each). CDR3 size: 14 residues. Germline V gene lookup returns CDR1 SNHLY and CDR2 FYNNEI. Trimming took 4 bases from V and 5 from J, leaving 15 bases between them.

The V and J genes are TRBV6-6 and TRBJ2-3, with 7 bases matching TRBD1. Germline V gives CDR1 MNHNY, CDR2 SVGAGI (reference sequence). The CDR3 is 15 residues long. The V segment lost 6 bases and the J segment 1 base; nucleotides outside the gene matches: 7. The CDR3 DNA follows: TGTGCCAGCAGCCGCGACAGGGACGGCACAGATACGCAGTATTTT. Its translation is CASSRDRDGTDTQYF.

This clone was counted a single time. The rearrangement joins TRBV6-6 to TRBJ2-1, with TRBD2 identical over 7 bases. V shed 4 bases, J shed 4 bases, and the junction held 7 bases outside the gene matches. In germline, CDR1 is MNHNY, CDR2 SVGAGI (reference sequence). This CDR3 has 15 residues. The CDR3 reads CASSSSGGGYNEQFF. The CDR3 nucleotides are TGTGCCAGCAGTTCTAGCGGAGGCGGGTACAATGAGCAGTTCTTC.

The CDR3 loop reads CASSYGNTRSNQPQHF. CDR3 coding DNA: TGTGCCAGCAGTTACGGAAACACACGTAGCAATCAGCCCCAGCATTTT. V gene TRBV6-5 combines with J gene TRBJ1-5; D is unclear. The CDR3 has 16 amino acids. CDR1 and CDR2 from the germline V gene are MNHEY and SVGAGI. Trimming removed 2 bases from V and 0 bases from J, with 11 bases in between.

This clone has only one observation. J is TRBJ1-5 and V is TRBV2, with D possibly matching TRBD1 (6 bases). The CDR3 sequence is 17 residues long. Germline V CDR1 and CDR2: SNHLY, FYNNEI. The germline V and J ends were trimmed by 6 bases and 0 bases, with 18 bases remaining between them. CDR3 nucleotides: TGTGCCAGCAGGGACGGGACATCCCCTTTTAGCAATCAGCCCCAGCATTTT. Protein product: CASRDGTSPFSNQPQHF.

This clone showed up just once. The chain combines TRBV7-9 with TRBJ1-1; 7 bases align to TRBD1. V was pared by 1 base and J by 6 bases, with 8 bases of the junction left unmatched. Germline CDR1 is SEHNR and CDR2 is FQNEAQ (reference sequence). The CDR3 is made up of 15 amino acids. The CDR3: CASSLDGTVFPEAFF. The CDR3 bases are TGTGCCAGCAGCTTAGACGGGACAGTCTTTCCTGAAGCTTTCTTT. Full variable domain (remainder filled in from reference TRBV7-9 and TRBJ1-1): DTGVSQNPRHKITKRGQNVTFRCDPISEHNRLYWYRQTLGQGPEFLTYFQNEAQLEKSRLLSDRFSAERPKGSFSTLEIQRTEQGDSAMYLCASSLDGTVFPEAFFGQGTRLTVV.

The chain uses TRBV9 and TRBJ2-7, with TRBD1 matching over 7 bases. CDR3 length: 14 amino acids. The V segment lost 4 bases and the J segment 6 bases; nucleotides outside the gene matches: 10. Germline lookup yields CDR1 SGDLS and CDR2 YYNGEE. The CDR3 reads CASSKTGAPSEQYF. The CDR3, as DNA: TGTGCCAGCAGCAAAACAGGGGCCCCCTCCGAGCAGTACTTC.

The sample holds one count of this clone. The chain joins TRBV19 to TRBJ1-2; the D gene is possibly TRBD1 (5 bases). Trimming left V 1 base short and J 8 bases short, with 14 bases between. The CDR3 totals 14 residues. Germline V gene data show CDR1 as LNHDA and CDR2 as SQIVND (reference sequence). The CDR3 DNA reads TGTGCCAGTAGTATAGTCGGGACCGTAGAGGGCTACACCTTC. This gives the protein CASSIVGTVEGYTF. The full variable domain, rest sourced from reference TRBV19 and TRBJ1-2, is DGGITQSPKYLFRKEGQNVTLSCEQNLNHDAMYWYRQDPGQGLRLIYYSQIVNDFQKGDIAEGYSVSREKKESFPLTVTSAQKNPTAFYLCASSIVGTVEGYTFGSGTRLTVV.

The J gene is TRBJ2-5, the V gene TRBV5-1; 9 bases are a match to TRBD2. The V gene's germline CDR1 is SGHRS and CDR2 YFSETQ. J was trimmed by 7 bases and V by 4 bases; bases with no gene match: 11. The CDR3 consists of 15 residues. This CDR3 is CASSEAGGLGATQYF. The CDR3 DNA is TGCGCCAGCAGCGAAGCGGGAGGCCTTGGGGCGACCCAGTACTTC.

The count of this clone is one. J is TRBJ2-7 and V is TRBV27; a possible D gene is TRBD2 (5 bases). CDR3 length: 14 amino acids. V gave up 3 bases and J gave up 3 bases, with 12 bases separating them. In germline, CDR1 is MNHEY, CDR2 SMNVEV (reference sequence). The chain's CDR3 is CASSFGLDGYEQYF. The CDR3 nucleotides read TGTGCCAGCAGTTTCGGACTTGACGGCTACGAGCAGTACTTC.

The rearrangement uses TRBV27 and TRBJ1-1, with D tentatively TRBD1 (5 bases). Germline-derived CDR1 and CDR2 are MNHEY and SMNVEV (reference sequence). Trimming removed 6 bases at V and 3 bases at J, with 14 bases between. This CDR3 contains 14 residues. CDR3 region: CASSSRGDYTEAFF. For the CDR3, the DNA is TGTGCCAGCAGCTCGAGAGGGGACTACACTGAAGCTTTCTTT.

Only one count was recorded for this clone. V usage is TRBV7-9 and J usage is TRBJ2-3; no clear D gene. The germline CDR1 and CDR2 sequences are SEHNR and FQNEAQ (reference sequence). V lost 0 bases to trimming and J lost 0 bases, with 10 bases between them. This CDR3 is built from 16 residues. The CDR3 DNA reads TGTGCCAGCAGCTTAGCGATTTTCCAGAGCACAGATACGCAGTATTTT. Amino acid sequence: CASSLAIFQSTDTQYF.

The DNA of the CDR3 is TGTGCCAGCAGTTTTTCTACCCCCTACGAGCAGTACTTC. It is translated as CASSFSTPYEQYF. This chain joins TRBV6-7 and TRBJ2-7; D uncertain. TRBV6-7 is assigned to the ORF class and has an uncertain function. Trimming took off 4 bases at V and 2 bases at J, with 9 bases between the two ends. This CDR3 contains 13 residues.

The table lists this clone with a count of one. Other nucleotide sequences in the sample specify the same CDR3. CDR3 in amino acids: CASSLVGDTEAFF. DNA of the CDR3: TGTGCCAGCAGCTTGGTAGGGGACACTGAAGCTTTCTTT. The chain carries TRBV5-6 and TRBJ1-1, with a weak D call TRBD1 (5 bases). The CDR3 is 13 residues long. The V end lost 0 bases, the J end lost 3 bases, and 6 bases lay between the germline ends. Germline V gene sequence: CDR1 SGHDT, CDR2 YYEEEE. The variable domain in full, completed from reference TRBV5-6 and TRBJ1-1, reads DAGVTQSPTHLIKTRGQQVTLRCSPKSGHDTVSWYQQALGQGPQFIFQYYEEEERQRGNFPDRFSGHQFPNYSSELNVNALLLGDSALYLCASSLVGDTEAFFGQGTRLTVV.

The rearrangement uses TRBV6-1 and TRBJ1-4; D ambiguous. CDR1 and CDR2 (germline): MNHNS, SASEGT. The V end was cut by 4 bases, the J end by 6 bases, with 9 bases between. The CDR3 runs 13 residues. The CDR3 DNA follows: TGTGCCAGCAGTGGTCACAGAGATGAAAAACTGTTTTTT. Its protein product is CASSGHRDEKLFF.